The 14 T cell receptor beta chains in this list originate from one sample, sequenced in a study of cytomegalovirus exposure and HLA in healthy donors. The PCR made use of 60 Vbeta and 13 Jbeta primers. Clones were sequenced by immunoSEQ multiplex PCR, and TCRdb holds only the in-frame ones, with some missing. The sample consists of 140,000 to 150,000 clones, almost 85% of them appearing once. The specimen sequenced was PBMCs. These receptors all stem from a woman aged 60-75 years in good health and CMV-seropositive.

The chain uses TRBV7-8 and TRBJ2-1; D possibly corresponds to TRBD1 (6 bases). Germline lookup yields CDR1 SGHVS and CDR2 FQNEAQ. Trimming pared 1 base from V and 8 bases from J, leaving 9 bases between. This CDR3 comprises 13 residues. As DNA, the CDR3 is TGTGCCAGCAGCTTAGGGTCAGGGGATGAGCAGTTCTTC. It translates to CASSLGSGDEQFF. The full variable domain, rest sourced from reference TRBV7-8 and TRBJ2-1, is GAGVSQSPRYKVAKRGQDVALRCDPISGHVSLFWYQQALGQGPEFLTYFQNEAQLDKSGLPSDRFFAERPEGSVSTLKIQRTQQEDSAVYLCASSLGSGDEQFFGPGTRLTVL.

CDR3 residues: CASSLIPGGRAYNEQFF. CDR3 nucleotide sequence: TGCGCCAGCAGCTTGATTCCGGGAGGGAGGGCCTACAATGAGCAGTTCTTC. The V gene is TRBV5-1, the J gene TRBJ2-1; 8 bases line up with TRBD2. CDR1 is SGHRS and CDR2 is YFSETQ in the germline V gene. Trimming removed 1 base from V and 2 bases from J; junction bases left unmatched: 8. The CDR3 covers 17 residues.

The V gene is TRBV28, the J gene TRBJ2-3, with D possibly being TRBD2 (6 bases). Germline values: CDR1 MDHEN, CDR2 SYDVKM. CDR3 size: 16 residues. Trimming stripped 4 bases from V and 6 bases from J, with 20 bases between. CDR3 residues: CASSSPSSGSGDTQYF. CDR3 DNA sequence: TGTGCCAGCAGTTCCCCCAGTAGCGGCTCAGGTGATACGCAGTATTTT.

The chain joins TRBV15 to TRBJ2-3; D is ambiguous. Germline V gives CDR1 LNHNV, CDR2 YYDKDF (reference sequence). Trimming pared 5 bases from V and 4 bases from J, leaving 7 bases between. CDR3 length: 12 residues. The CDR3 nucleotides read TGTGCCACCAGCGAGAACTCAGATACGCAGTATTTT. Amino acid sequence: CATSENSDTQYF.

The chain recombines TRBV19 with TRBJ2-1; the match to TRBD1 covers 7 bases. Losses at the gene ends were 5 bases for V and 7 bases for J; bases not matched to a gene: 8. Germline CDR1 LNHDA, CDR2 SQIVND (reference sequence). The CDR3 has 14 residues. CDR3 loop: CASSPGTEGNEQFF. In DNA, the CDR3 is TGTGCCAGTAGTCCAGGGACAGAGGGTAATGAGCAGTTCTTC. The complete variable domain, with remaining parts taken from reference TRBV19 and TRBJ2-1, reads DGGITQSPKYLFRKEGQNVTLSCEQNLNHDAMYWYRQDPGQGLRLIYYSQIVNDFQKGDIAEGYSVSREKKESFPLTVTSAQKNPTAFYLCASSPGTEGNEQFFGPGTRLTVL.

The rearrangement links TRBV19 to TRBJ1-1; 8 nucleotides line up with TRBD1. Losses at the gene ends were 1 base for V and 4 bases for J; bases not matched to a gene: 5. There are 15 residues in the CDR3. Germline values: CDR1 LNHDA, CDR2 SQIVND (reference sequence). CDR3 amino acids: CASSIGDRMGTEAFF. As DNA, the CDR3 is TGTGCCAGTAGTATAGGGGACAGGATGGGCACTGAAGCTTTCTTT.

This clone has more than one count but fewer than ten. V usage is TRBV27 and J usage is TRBJ2-6; no firm D call. The CDR3 sequence is 13 residues long. Germline lookup yields CDR1 MNHEY and CDR2 SMNVEV (reference sequence). V shed 5 bases and J shed 2 bases, with 4 bases lying between them. The CDR3 region has the DNA TGTGCCAGCAGTAGAGCTGGGGCCAACGTCCTGACTTTC. Amino acids: CASSRAGANVLTF. Full variable domain (missing parts from reference TRBV27 and TRBJ2-6): EAQVTQNPRYLITVTGKKLTVTCSQNMNHEYMSWYRQDPGLGLRQIYYSMNVEVTDKGDVPEGYKVSRKEKRNFPLILESPSPNQTSLYFCASSRAGANVLTFGAGSRLTVL.

This CDR3 reads CASSQGRDTYYEQYF. The DNA of the CDR3 is TGCGCCAGCAGCCAAGGAAGGGACACGTACTACGAGCAGTACTTC. The chain employs TRBV4-3 and TRBJ2-7, with a tentative D call TRBD1 (6 bases). The CDR3 sequence is 15 residues long. The V end was cut by 1 base, the J end by 3 bases, with 13 bases between. Germline CDR1 and CDR2: LGHNA and YSLEER.

Regarding this clone: Germline is not matched at one junction end, which may reflect a read error. J is TRBJ1-6 and V is TRBV30, with unresolved D. Germline V gives CDR1 GTSNPN, CDR2 SVGIG (reference sequence). The CDR3 totals 12 residues. CDR3 sequence (DNA): TGTGCCTGGAGTGTAGGTCCGGGTCCGGCCACTTTT. Amino acids: CAWSVGPGPATF.

This clone was counted between two and nine times. J is TRBJ2-7 and V is TRBV6-1, with 14 bases that match TRBD2. Trimming cost V 7 bases and J 2 bases; bases outside gene matches: 4. Germline V CDR1 and CDR2: MNHNS, SASEGT. The CDR3 has 15 residues. CDR3: CASTRGLAGAYEQYF. CDR3 DNA sequence: TGTGCCAGCACCCGGGGACTAGCGGGAGCCTACGAGCAGTACTTC.

The chain is built from TRBV7-9 and TRBJ2-7, with a tentative D call TRBD1 (6 bases). The V end was cut by 5 bases, the J end by 0 bases, with 11 bases between. CDR1 is SEHNR and CDR2 is FQNEAQ in the germline V gene (reference sequence). The CDR3 has 14 amino acids. The CDR3 is CASSNRDISYEQYF. The DNA of the CDR3 is TGTGCCAGCAGCAACCGGGACATCTCCTACGAGCAGTACTTC. Full variable domain (remainder filled in from reference TRBV7-9 and TRBJ2-7): DTGVSQNPRHKITKRGQNVTFRCDPISEHNRLYWYRQTLGQGPEFLTYFQNEAQLEKSRLLSDRFSAERPKGSFSTLEIQRTEQGDSAMYLCASSNRDISYEQYFGPGTRLTVT.

The V gene is TRBV19, the J gene TRBJ2-7, with D maybe TRBD1 (5 bases). CDR1 and CDR2 (germline): LNHDA, SQIVND (reference sequence). The V end lost 3 bases, the J end lost 3 bases, and 12 bases lay between the germline ends. This CDR3 has 14 residues. The CDR3 nucleotides are TGTGCCAGTAGTATCAGTCCAGGGAACTACGAGCAGTACTTC. It translates to CASSISPGNYEQYF.

This clone came up a few times. The genes are TRBV7-9 and TRBJ2-7; 8 bases fit TRBD1. V lost 5 bases to trimming and J lost 4 bases; unmatched junction nucleotides: 10. Germline V CDR1 and CDR2: SEHNR, FQNEAQ (reference sequence). The CDR3 loop spans 15 amino acids. CDR3 loop: CASSPKLRQGYEQYF. As DNA, the CDR3 is TGTGCCAGCAGCCCCAAGCTAAGACAGGGGTACGAGCAGTACTTC.

The DNA of the CDR3 is TGTGCCAGCAGCCCAACAGATTTCCAAGAGACCCAGTACTTC. It is translated as CASSPTDFQETQYF. V usage is TRBV11-1 and J usage is TRBJ2-5, with D uncertain. V lost 5 bases and J lost 1, with 11 bases in between. The CDR3 has 14 amino acids. Germline CDR1 and CDR2: SGHAT and FQDESV (reference sequence).